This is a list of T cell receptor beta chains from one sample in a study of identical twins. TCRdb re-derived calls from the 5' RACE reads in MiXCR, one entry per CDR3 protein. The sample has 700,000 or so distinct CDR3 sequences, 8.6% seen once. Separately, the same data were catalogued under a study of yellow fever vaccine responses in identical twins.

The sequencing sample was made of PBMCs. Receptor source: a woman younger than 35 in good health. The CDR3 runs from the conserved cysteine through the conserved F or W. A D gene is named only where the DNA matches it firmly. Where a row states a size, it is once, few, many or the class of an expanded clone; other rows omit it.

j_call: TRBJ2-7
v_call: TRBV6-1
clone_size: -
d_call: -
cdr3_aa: CASSAAGWGDYEQYF
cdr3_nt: TGTGCCAGCAGTGCGGCAGGGTGGGGTGACTACGAGCAGTACTTC

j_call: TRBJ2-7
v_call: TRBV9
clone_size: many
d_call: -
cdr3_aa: CASSEGSGSSYEQYF
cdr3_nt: TGTGCCAGCAGCGAGGGGTCGGGTAGCTCCTACGAGCAGTACTTC

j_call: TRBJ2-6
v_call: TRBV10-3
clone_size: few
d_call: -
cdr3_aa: CAISDRVAGANVLTF
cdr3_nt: TGTGCCATCAGTGATAGGGTGGCTGGGGCCAACGTCCTGACTTTC

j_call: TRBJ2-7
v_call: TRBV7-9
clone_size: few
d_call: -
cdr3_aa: CASSLFTDPSYEQYF
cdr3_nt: TGTGCCAGCAGCTTATTTACAGACCCTTCCTACGAGCAGTACTTC

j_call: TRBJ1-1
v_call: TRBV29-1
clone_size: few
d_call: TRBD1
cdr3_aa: CSVEQGGYTEAFF
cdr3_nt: TGCAGCGTTGAACAGGGGGGTTATACTGAAGCTTTCTTT

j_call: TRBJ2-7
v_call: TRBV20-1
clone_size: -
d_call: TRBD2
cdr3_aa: CSARPGLAGGSYEQYF
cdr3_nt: TGCAGTGCTAGACCGGGACTAGCGGGTGGATCCTACGAGCAGTACTTC

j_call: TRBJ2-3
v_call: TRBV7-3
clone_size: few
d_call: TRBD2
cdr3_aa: CASSSYSGGSTDTQYF
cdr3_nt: TGTGCCAGCAGCTCTTATAGCGGGGGAAGCACAGATACGCAGTATTTT

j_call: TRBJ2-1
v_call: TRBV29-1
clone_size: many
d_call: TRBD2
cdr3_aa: CSVVGLAGGHNEQFF
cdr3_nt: TGCAGCGTTGTGGGGCTAGCGGGAGGACACAATGAGCAGTTCTTC

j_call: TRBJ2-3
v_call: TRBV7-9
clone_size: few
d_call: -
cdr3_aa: CASSFKVDTQYF
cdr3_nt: TGTGCCAGCAGCTTTAAGGTAGATACGCAGTATTTT

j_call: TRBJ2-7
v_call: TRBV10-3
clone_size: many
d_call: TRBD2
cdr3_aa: CAISESTSGSYEQYF
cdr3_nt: TGTGCCATCAGTGAGTCGACTAGCGGGAGCTACGAGCAGTACTTC

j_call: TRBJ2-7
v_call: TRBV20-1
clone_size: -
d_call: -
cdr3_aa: CSARGALAGVGF
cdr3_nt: TGCAGTGCTAGAGGTGCTCTGGCAGGGGTGGGCTTC

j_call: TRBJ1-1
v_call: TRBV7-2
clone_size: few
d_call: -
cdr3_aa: CASSLESARIDTEAFF
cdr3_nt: TGTGCCAGCAGCTTAGAATCCGCCAGGATAGACACTGAAGCTTTCTTT

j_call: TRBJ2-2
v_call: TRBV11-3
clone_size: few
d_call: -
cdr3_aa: CASSLRGDAGELFF
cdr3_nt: TGTGCCAGCAGCTTAAGAGGGGATGCGGGGGAGCTGTTTTTT

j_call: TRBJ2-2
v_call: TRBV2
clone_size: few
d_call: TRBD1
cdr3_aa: CASRLTGVDTGELFF
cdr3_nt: TGTGCCAGCAGGTTGACAGGGGTTGACACCGGGGAGCTGTTTTTT

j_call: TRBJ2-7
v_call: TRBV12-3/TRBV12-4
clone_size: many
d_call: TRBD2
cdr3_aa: CASSVTSGSHEQYF
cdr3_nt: TGTGCCAGCAGCGTGACTAGCGGGAGCCACGAGCAGTACTTC

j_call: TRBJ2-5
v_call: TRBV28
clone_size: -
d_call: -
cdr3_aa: CASSTPLGGGETQYF
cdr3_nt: TGTGCCAGCAGTACCCCACTAGGAGGGGGGGAGACCCAGTACTTC

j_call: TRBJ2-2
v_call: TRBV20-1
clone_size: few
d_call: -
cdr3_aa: CSAAGRYTGELFF
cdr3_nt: TGCAGTGCTGCCGGGAGATACACCGGGGAGCTGTTTTTT

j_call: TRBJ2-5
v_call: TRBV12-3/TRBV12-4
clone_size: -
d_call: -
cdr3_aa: CASSSRDDQETQYF
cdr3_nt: TGTGCCAGCAGTTCCCGGGACGACCAAGAGACCCAGTACTTC

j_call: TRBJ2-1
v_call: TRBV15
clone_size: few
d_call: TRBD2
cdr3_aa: CATSREGSVASGRREQFF
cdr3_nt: TGTGCCACCAGCAGAGAGGGATCGGTAGCTAGCGGGAGGCGTGAGCAGTTCTTC

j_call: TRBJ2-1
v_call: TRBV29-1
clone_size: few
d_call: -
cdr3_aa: CSLSAGAYYNEQFF
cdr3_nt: TGCAGCCTAAGCGCGGGGGCTTACTACAATGAGCAGTTCTTC

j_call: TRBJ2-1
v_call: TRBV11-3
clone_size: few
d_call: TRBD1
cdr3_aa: CASSPIPMTGVSSHFGNEQFF
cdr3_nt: TGTGCCAGCAGCCCAATCCCAATGACAGGGGTATCCTCCCATTTTGGAAATGAGCAGTTCTTC

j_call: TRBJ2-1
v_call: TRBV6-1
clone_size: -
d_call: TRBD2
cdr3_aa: CASIAGLAPYNEQFF
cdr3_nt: TGTGCCAGCATAGCAGGACTAGCGCCTTACAATGAGCAGTTCTTC

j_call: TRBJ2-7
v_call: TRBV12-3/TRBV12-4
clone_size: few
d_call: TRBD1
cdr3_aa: CASSTTGGYYEQYF
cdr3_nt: TGTGCCAGCAGCACGACAGGGGGCTACTACGAGCAGTACTTC

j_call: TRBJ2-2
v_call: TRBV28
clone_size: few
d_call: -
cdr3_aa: CATQTPGTGELFF
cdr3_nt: TGTGCCACCCAGACTCCGGGCACCGGGGAGCTGTTTTTT

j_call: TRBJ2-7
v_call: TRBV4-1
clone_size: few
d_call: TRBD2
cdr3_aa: CASSQILAGHEQYF
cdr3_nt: TGCGCCAGCAGCCAGATACTAGCGGGCCACGAGCAGTACTTC

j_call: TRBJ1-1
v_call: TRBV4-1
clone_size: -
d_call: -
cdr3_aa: CASSQDHANTEAFF
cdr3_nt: TGCGCCAGCAGCCAAGATCATGCGAACACTGAAGCTTTCTTT

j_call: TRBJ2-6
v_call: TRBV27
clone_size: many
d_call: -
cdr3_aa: CASSDPSGANVLTF
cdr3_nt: TGTGCCAGCAGCGATCCATCTGGGGCCAACGTCCTGACTTTC

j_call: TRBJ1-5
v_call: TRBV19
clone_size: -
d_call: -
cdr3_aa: CASRALTGDNQPQHF
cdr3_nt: TGTGCCAGTAGAGCCCTGACAGGCGACAATCAGCCCCAGCATTTT

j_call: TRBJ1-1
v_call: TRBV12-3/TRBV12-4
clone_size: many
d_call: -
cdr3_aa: CASSPRVGLVGNTEAFF
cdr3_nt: TGTGCCAGCAGCCCACGGGTGGGGCTTGTGGGGAACACTGAAGCTTTCTTT

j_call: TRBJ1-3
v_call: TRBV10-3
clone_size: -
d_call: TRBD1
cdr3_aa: CATREGQASGNTIYF
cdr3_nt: TGTGCCACGAGGGAAGGACAGGCCTCTGGAAACACCATATATTTT

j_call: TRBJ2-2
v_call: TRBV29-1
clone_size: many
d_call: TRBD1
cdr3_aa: CSATEGASTGELFF
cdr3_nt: TGCAGCGCCACCGAGGGGGCCAGTACCGGGGAGCTGTTTTTT

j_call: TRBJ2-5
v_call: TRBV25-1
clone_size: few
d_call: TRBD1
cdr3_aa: CASSEPYRGRQETQYF
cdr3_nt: TGTGCCAGCAGTGAACCATACAGGGGTCGGCAAGAGACCCAGTACTTC

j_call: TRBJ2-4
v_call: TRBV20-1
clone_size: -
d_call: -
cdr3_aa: CSASPVGRGKNIQYF
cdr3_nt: TGCAGTGCTAGCCCCGTGGGGCGCGGCAAAAACATTCAGTACTTC

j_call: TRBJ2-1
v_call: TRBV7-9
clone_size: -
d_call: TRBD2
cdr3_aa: CASSERDFDSYNEQFF
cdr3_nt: TGTGCCAGCAGCGAGCGGGACTTCGATTCCTACAATGAGCAGTTCTTC

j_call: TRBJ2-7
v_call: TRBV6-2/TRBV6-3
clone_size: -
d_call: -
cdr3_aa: CASSIYRTNEQYF
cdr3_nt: TGTGCCAGCAGTATTTATAGGACGAACGAGCAGTACTTC

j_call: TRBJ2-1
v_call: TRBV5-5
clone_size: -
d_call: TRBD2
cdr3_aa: CASSLRLAGEAEQFF
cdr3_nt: TGTGCCAGCAGCCTCCGACTAGCGGGGGAGGCTGAGCAGTTCTTC

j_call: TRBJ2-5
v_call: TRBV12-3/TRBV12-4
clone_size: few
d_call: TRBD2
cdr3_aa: CASSFLGTSGRRETQYF
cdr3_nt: TGTGCCAGCAGTTTTCTGGGGACTAGCGGGAGGAGGGAGACCCAGTACTTC

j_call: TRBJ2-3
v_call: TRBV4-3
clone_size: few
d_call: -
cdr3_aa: CASSEGLRDTQYF
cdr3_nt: TGCGCCAGCAGCGAGGGACTGCGGGATACGCAGTATTTT

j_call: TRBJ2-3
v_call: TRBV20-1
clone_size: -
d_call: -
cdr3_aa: CSARERVIGGPTDTQYF
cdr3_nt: TGCAGTGCTAGAGAAAGGGTTATCGGGGGGCCCACAGATACGCAGTATTTT

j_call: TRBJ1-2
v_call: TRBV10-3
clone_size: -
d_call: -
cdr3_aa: CAISESGEPYGYTF
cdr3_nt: TGTGCCATCAGTGAGTCAGGGGAGCCCTATGGCTACACCTTC

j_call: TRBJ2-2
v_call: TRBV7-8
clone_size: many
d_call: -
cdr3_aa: CASSQIYNTGELFF
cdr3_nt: TGTGCCAGCAGCCAAATCTATAACACCGGGGAGCTGTTTTTT

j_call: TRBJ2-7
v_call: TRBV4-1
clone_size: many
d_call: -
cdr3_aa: CASSVRTDSYEQYF
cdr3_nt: TGCGCCAGCAGCGTACGGACAGACTCTTACGAGCAGTACTTC

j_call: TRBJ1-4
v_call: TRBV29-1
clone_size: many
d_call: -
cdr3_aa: CSVAGLYHEKLFF
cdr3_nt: TGCAGCGTTGCAGGGTTATACCATGAAAAACTGTTTTTT

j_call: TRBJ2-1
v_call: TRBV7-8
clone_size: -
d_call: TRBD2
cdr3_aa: CASSWLEGGAYNEQFF
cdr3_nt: TGTGCCAGCAGCTGGCTTGAGGGAGGGGCCTACAATGAGCAGTTCTTC

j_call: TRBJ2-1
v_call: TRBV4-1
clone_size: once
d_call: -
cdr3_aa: CASSPWRGSVGGPYNEQFF
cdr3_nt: TGTGCCAGCAGCCCCTGGAGAGGGTCCGTGGGTGGACCCTACAATGAGCAGTTCTTC

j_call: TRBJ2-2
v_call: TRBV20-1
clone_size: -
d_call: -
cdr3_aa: CSASRDTGELFF
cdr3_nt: TGCAGTGCTAGCAGGGACACCGGGGAGCTGTTTTTT

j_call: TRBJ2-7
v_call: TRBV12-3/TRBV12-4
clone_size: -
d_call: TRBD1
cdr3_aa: CASGARTGMRNEQYF
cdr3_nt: TGTGCCAGCGGAGCCCGGACAGGGATGAGGAACGAGCAGTACTTC

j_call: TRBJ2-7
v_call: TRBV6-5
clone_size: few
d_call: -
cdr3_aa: CASSYFSFGTREQYF
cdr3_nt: TGTGCCAGCAGTTATTTTAGCTTTGGGACCCGCGAGCAGTACTTC

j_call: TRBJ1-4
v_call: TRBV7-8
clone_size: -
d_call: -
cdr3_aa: CASSRDSEKLFF
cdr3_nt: TGTGCCAGCAGCCGAGACAGTGAAAAACTGTTTTTT

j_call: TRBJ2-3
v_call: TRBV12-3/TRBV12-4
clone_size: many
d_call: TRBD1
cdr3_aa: CASRSLGTATTDTQYF
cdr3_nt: TGTGCCAGCAGATCCCTCGGGACAGCGACCACAGATACGCAGTATTTT